A single sample is the source of the 7 T cell receptor beta chains below, sequenced in a study of T-cell reconstitution after alpha-beta-depleted transplantation in children. Preparation of the TCRbeta library used unique molecular identifiers. TCRdb passed the PCR reads through MiXCR, listing each CDR3 protein once. In the table there are approximately 70,000 distinct CDR3 sequences, around 4.7% of which are singletons. The specimen comprised PBMCs, mostly from graft donor cells, sampled 180 days after TCRalphabeta/CD19-depleted stem cell transplant. The receptors stem from a boy in the first two years of life who had a stem cell transplant for acute myeloid leukemia, so the T cells may come from the graft donor.

This clonotype was seen repeatedly, ten times or more. The chain employs TRBV27 and TRBJ2-3; D is uncertain. This CDR3 has 15 amino acids. The V gene lost 3 bases and the J gene lost 0 bases, with 10 bases spanning the gap. CDR1 MNHEY and CDR2 SMNVEV come from the germline V gene (reference sequence). CDR3 bases: TGTGCCAGCAGTTTTCGCGGTTTTAGCACAGATACGCAGTATTTT. Encoded protein: CASSFRGFSTDTQYF.

This clonotype was observed at least ten times. This sequence joins TRBV24-1 and TRBJ2-1; 9 bases are shared with TRBD2. Per the germline V gene, CDR1 is KGHDR and CDR2 is SFDVKD. The ends lost 10 bases at V and 0 bases at J; junction bases unmatched: 12. The length of the CDR3 is 17 residues. CDR3 residues: CATSNSGGESSYNEQFF. The CDR3 DNA follows: TGTGCCACATCAAATAGCGGGGGAGAGAGCTCCTACAATGAGCAGTTCTTC.

This clonotype showed up many times. The chain is built from TRBV12-3 or TRBV12-4 and TRBJ2-1, with D possibly matching TRBD1 (5 bases). V shed 3 bases and J shed 8 bases, with 11 bases lying between them. The CDR3 is 13 amino acids. CDR3 sequence reads: CASSFPGIDEQFF. In DNA, the CDR3 is TGTGCCAGCAGTTTTCCAGGGATCGATGAGCAGTTCTTC.

This clonotype was seen many times. This chain uses TRBV3-1 with TRBJ2-3, with 11 bases fitting TRBD2. V shed 4 bases and J 3 bases; nucleotides not matched to a gene: 6. The CDR3 totals 16 residues. Germline loops: CDR1 LGHDT, CDR2 YNNKEL (reference sequence). CDR3 DNA: TGTGCCAGCAGCCGTATAGCGGGGGGGCGGACAGATACGCAGTATTTT. This encodes CASSRIAGGRTDTQYF.

This clonotype was counted at least ten times. The chain couples TRBV7-9 to TRBJ1-2; unclear D gene. This CDR3 contains 12 residues. V dropped 5 bases and J dropped 2 bases, with 6 bases sitting between them. The germline V gene has CDR1 SEHNR and CDR2 FQNEAQ (reference sequence). Here the CDR3 reads CASSPWNYGYTF. CDR3 bases: TGTGCCAGCAGCCCGTGGAACTATGGCTACACCTTC.

This clonotype was seen many times. This sequence joins TRBV20-1 and TRBJ1-3; TRBD1 might be the D (5 bases). The ends were cut back, 5 bases at V and 0 bases at J, with 8 bases in the middle. Looked up from germline, CDR1 is DFQATT and CDR2 is SNEGSKA (reference sequence). This CDR3 comprises 13 residues. This chain's CDR3 is CSAYRPSGNTIYF. The DNA of the CDR3 is TGCAGTGCTTACAGGCCCTCTGGAAACACCATATATTTT.

This clonotype was found many times. The chain links TRBV12-3 or TRBV12-4 to TRBJ2-1; D may match TRBD1 or TRBD2 (5 bases each). The V and J ends lost 6 bases and 2 bases respectively, with 17 bases between them. The CDR3 contains 16 residues. For the CDR3, the DNA is TGTGCCAGCAGCACCCCTATCCGGGGACCCTACAATGAGCAGTTCTTC. Translated: CASSTPIRGPYNEQFF.